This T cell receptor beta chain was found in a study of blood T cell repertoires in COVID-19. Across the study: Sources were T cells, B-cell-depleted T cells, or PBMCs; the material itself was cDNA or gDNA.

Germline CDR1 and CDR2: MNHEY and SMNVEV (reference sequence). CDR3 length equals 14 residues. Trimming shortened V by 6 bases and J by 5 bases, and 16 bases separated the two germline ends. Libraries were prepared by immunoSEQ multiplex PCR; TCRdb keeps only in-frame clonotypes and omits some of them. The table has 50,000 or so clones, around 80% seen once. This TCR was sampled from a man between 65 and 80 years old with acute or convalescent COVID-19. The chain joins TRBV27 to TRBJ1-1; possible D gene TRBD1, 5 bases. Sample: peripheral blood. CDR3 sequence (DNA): TGTGCCAGCAGCCTCTCGGGGACTCGGACTGAAGCTTTCTTT. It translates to CASSLSGTRTEAFF.